This T cell receptor beta chain came from a study of circulating and synovial CD4+ cells in juvenile arthritis. General study points: Compared with bulk blood, circulating pathogenic-like lymphocytes shared substantially more CDR3 sequences with synovial T cells. Measured synovium overlap likely understates the true shared repertoire. CPL and bulk CD4 samples differed at least tenfold in T cell genomes.

CDR3 length: 11 residues. V shed 6 bases and J shed 8 bases, with 10 bases lying between them. Germline V gene lookup returns CDR1 DFQATT and CDR2 SNEGSKA (reference sequence). Produced via immunoSEQ multiplex PCR; TCRdb's table is partial and in-frame only. The sample carries some 16,000 clones, about 93% recorded once. This clone was observed a few times. Antigen unknown. V is TRBV20-1 and J is TRBJ1-4; D not certain. The receptor's source is a human donor with juvenile idiopathic arthritis. The specimen sequenced was CD4+ T cells from blood. The CDR3 DNA follows: TGCAGTGCCTGGAGTAAAGAAAAACTGTTTTTT. Amino acid sequence: CSAWSKEKLFF.